A single sample gave rise to the 24 T cell receptor beta chains below, sequenced in a study of response to subunit inactivated influenza vaccine. TCRdb independently ran MiXCR on the RT-PCR reads; one entry per CDR3 protein. This sample yields about 610,000 distinct CDR3 sequences, of which 14% are seen a single time; approximately 12% belongs to the top ten. The material was PBMCs from blood, obtained less than 13 days after vaccination. All receptors come from a man between 50 and 59 years old who received an inactivated influenza vaccine.

This clonotype was seen more than once but under ten times. This chain joins TRBV10-3 and TRBJ2-7; D possibly corresponds to TRBD1 (6 bases). CDR1 ENHRY and CDR2 SYGVKD come from the germline V gene. V was cut by 3 bases and J by 3 bases, with 15 bases left in between. CDR3 length: 15 residues. The CDR3 sequence: CAISDQQGINYEQYF. CDR3 nucleotides: TGTGCCATCAGTGATCAGCAGGGGATAAACTACGAGCAGTACTTC.

The table lists this clonotype with a few counts. The V and J genes are TRBV3-1 and TRBJ1-6; 9 bases map to TRBD1. This CDR3 has 19 residues. Germline lookup yields CDR1 LGHDT and CDR2 YNNKEL (reference sequence). Losses at the gene ends were 3 bases for V and 7 bases for J; bases not matched to a gene: 16. Here the CDR3 reads CASSQSRPLRDRENSPLHF. For the CDR3, the DNA is TGTGCCAGCAGCCAGAGCAGGCCTTTGAGGGACAGGGAGAATTCACCCCTCCACTTT. Full variable domain (remainder filled in from reference TRBV3-1 and TRBJ1-6): DTAVSQTPKYLVTQMGNDKSIKCEQNLGHDTMYWYKQDSKKFLKIMFSYNNKELIINETVPNRFSPKSPDKAHLNLHINSLELGDSAVYFCASSQSRPLRDRENSPLHFGNGTRLTVT.

This clonotype has more than one count but fewer than ten. The chain uses TRBV12-3 or TRBV12-4 and TRBJ2-7; the D call may be TRBD1 or TRBD2 (5 bases each). Trimming shortened V by 6 bases and J by 6 bases, and 18 bases separated the two germline ends. The CDR3 sequence is 14 residues long. The CDR3 loop is CASSRQTGGGEQYF. CDR3 in DNA: TGTGCCAGCAGCAGACAGACCGGAGGAGGCGAGCAGTACTTC.

V gene TRBV5-5 combines with J gene TRBJ2-7; the D is unclear. Trimming cost V 4 bases and J 2 bases, with 16 bases left between them. The CDR3 runs 15 residues. Germline loops: CDR1 SGHKS, CDR2 YYEKEE (reference sequence). CDR3 loop: CASSRTTARTYEQYF. The CDR3 region has the DNA TGTGCCAGCAGCAGGACGACGGCCCGGACCTACGAGCAGTACTTC.

This clonotype was picked up a small number of times. The rearrangement uses TRBV20-1 and TRBJ1-2; D unresolved. CDR1 DFQATT and CDR2 SNEGSKA come from the germline V gene (reference sequence). V was shortened by 0 bases and J by 8 bases, with 25 bases between the two germline ends. CDR3 length equals 17 residues. CDR3 amino acids: CSARDWINSSPESGYTF. The CDR3 bases are TGCAGTGCTAGAGATTGGATAAACAGCTCCCCTGAGAGCGGCTACACCTTC.

This sequence joins TRBV21-1 and TRBJ2-4. TRBV21-1 is deemed a pseudogene. This CDR3 is 16 amino acids long. The CDR3 region is CASSNSGGLAKNIQYF. The CDR3 DNA is TGTGCCAGCAGCAACAGCGGGGGACTAGCCAAAAACATTCAGTACTTC.

As DNA, the CDR3 is TGTGCCAGCAGCTTACAGACAGGGAAAACCTCTTCGGCTTTCTTT. Its translation is CASSLQTGKTSSAFF. The V call is TRBV7-9, the J call TRBJ1-1, with 7 bases that match TRBD1. The CDR3 contains 15 residues. J lost 11 bases, V lost 2 bases, and 14 bases had no gene match. Germline loops: CDR1 SEHNR, CDR2 FQNEAQ (reference sequence).

This clonotype appeared a single time. The chain is built from TRBV11-2 and TRBJ1-6; weak D call: TRBD1 (6 bases). CDR3 length: 15 amino acids. Trimming left V 1 base short and J 9 bases short, with 13 bases between. The germline V gene encodes CDR1 SGHAT and CDR2 FQNNGV. CDR3 DNA: TGTGCCAGCAGCTTAGCCGGACAGAATTTTTCACCCCTCCACTTT. This sequence encodes CASSLAGQNFSPLHF.

This clonotype came up a few times. This chain links TRBV15 with TRBJ2-2; D may be TRBD2 (5 bases). There are 15 residues in the CDR3. V was pared by 0 bases and J by 6 bases, with 11 bases between. Per germline, CDR1 LNHNV and CDR2 YYDKDF (reference sequence). In nucleotides, the CDR3 is TGTGCCACCAGCAGAGAGAGAGGGTTCCCCGGGGAGCTGTTTTTT. It specifies CATSRERGFPGELFF.

This clonotype was detected ten times or more. This chain connects TRBV12-3 or TRBV12-4 to TRBJ1-1; no definite D call. V was cut by 8 bases and J by 2 bases, with 12 bases left in between. This CDR3 spans 13 amino acids. Written as DNA, the CDR3 is TGTGCCAGCCGACGGGGAATTAACACTGAAGCTTTCTTT. Translated: CASRRGINTEAFF.

A few counts support this clonotype. The V gene is TRBV6-1, the J gene TRBJ2-7; D is possibly TRBD1 (5 bases). Trimming took 10 bases from V and 12 from J, leaving 10 bases between them. Germline loops: CDR1 MNHNS, CDR2 SASEGT. The CDR3 totals 8 residues. The CDR3 spells CATIGAYF. The CDR3 DNA reads TGTGCCACCATAGGGGCGTACTTC.

The gene calls are TRBV11-1 and TRBJ2-7, with 16 bases fitting TRBD2. The CDR3 loop spans 18 amino acids. Germline CDR1 and CDR2: SGHAT and FQDESV (reference sequence). Trimming at V came to 4 bases and at J to 5 bases, leaving 11 bases not matched to a gene. The CDR3 nucleotides read TGTGCCAGCAGCTCGGGACTAGCGGGAGGGCCTGGATCCGACGAGCAGTACTTC. It specifies CASSSGLAGGPGSDEQYF.

This clonotype was seen a few times. This sequence joins TRBV24-1 and TRBJ2-1; 11 bases are shared with TRBD2. The CDR3 spans 16 residues. The junction had 7 bases not matched to a gene; V was cut back by 1 base and J by 9 bases. Germline assignment: CDR1 KGHDR and CDR2 SFDVKD. CDR3 nucleotides: TGTGCCACCAGTGATTTTACTAGCGGGAGTCGAGTTGAGCAGTTCTTC. This sequence encodes CATSDFTSGSRVEQFF.

As to this clonotype: A junction boundary mismatches the germline segment, possibly from a read error. The V and J genes are TRBV5-4 and TRBJ2-1; no firm D call. The CDR3 loop spans 14 amino acids. Per germline, CDR1 SGHNT and CDR2 YYREEE (reference sequence). CDR3 bases: TGTGCCAGCAGCTTGGCTGCGCCGCACAATGAGCAGTCCTTC. This gives the protein CASSLAAPHNEQSF.

In this sample, this clonotype turned up once. This chain links TRBV15 with TRBJ2-3; 7 bases are a match to TRBD2. The germline CDR1 and CDR2 sequences are LNHNV and YYDKDF (reference sequence). V dropped 0 bases and J dropped 2; count of bases not matched to a gene: 2. This CDR3 is 15 amino acids long. DNA of the CDR3: TGTGCCACCAGCAGAGATCTAGCGGACACAGATACGCAGTATTTT. Translated: CATSRDLADTDTQYF.

This clonotype was observed at least ten times. The chain carries TRBV7-8 and TRBJ2-2, with 8 bases that match TRBD1. V was pared by 5 bases and J by 0 bases, with 8 bases of the junction left unmatched. CDR1 is SGHVS and CDR2 is FQNEAQ in the germline V gene. CDR3 length: 17 amino acids. The CDR3: CASSPRTGLANTGELFF. The CDR3 DNA sequence: TGTGCCAGCAGCCCAAGGACAGGGCTCGCGAACACCGGGGAGCTGTTTTTT.

CDR3 DNA: TGTGCCAGCAGCTATTCCAAGGGGGATGGCTACACCTTC. This translates into CASSYSKGDGYTF. The rearrangement joins TRBV5-5 to TRBJ1-2, with a possible D match to TRBD1 (6 bases). This CDR3 has 13 amino acids. Between the trimmed V and J ends, which lost 3 bases and 6 bases, there was a span of 12 bases. Per germline, CDR1 SGHKS and CDR2 YYEKEE (reference sequence).

This clonotype was seen ten or more times. J is TRBJ2-1 and V is TRBV7-2, with 10 positions matching TRBD2. CDR1 SGHTA and CDR2 FQGNSA come from the germline V gene. J was trimmed by 7 bases and V by 6 bases; bases with no gene match: 12. The CDR3 has 16 residues. CDR3 coding DNA: TGTGCCAGCAGACCTATAGCGGGGGGAGGGTATAATGAGCAGTTCTTC. Protein product: CASRPIAGGGYNEQFF.

This chain joins TRBV6-4 and TRBJ2-3; D gene unclear. This CDR3 contains 16 residues. Trimming removed 4 bases at V and 0 bases at J, with 14 bases between. Germline V gene data show CDR1 as MRHNA and CDR2 as SNTAGT. CDR3 nucleotides: TGTGCCAGCAGTGTAACAAGAGGATCTAGCACAGATACGCAGTATTTT. Protein sequence: CASSVTRGSSTDTQYF.

This clonotype was recorded at least ten times. The chain joins TRBV20-1 to TRBJ2-4; D unclear. The CDR3 is 12 amino acids. Germline V gene data show CDR1 as DFQATT and CDR2 as SNEGSKA (reference sequence). Trimming stripped 5 bases from V and 8 bases from J, with 13 bases between. CDR3 amino acids: CSAQDSRDIQYF. The CDR3 nucleotides read TGCAGTGCTCAGGATAGCCGAGACATTCAGTACTTC.

In its sample, this clonotype was seen a few times. The chain employs TRBV3-1 and TRBJ2-3; D perhaps matches TRBD2 (5 bases). Germline CDR1 reads LGHDT; CDR2 reads YNNKEL (reference sequence). The CDR3 extends over 12 amino acids. Trimming took 6 bases from V and 6 from J, leaving 10 bases between them. Here the CDR3 reads CASRNPGDTQYF. CDR3 coding DNA: TGTGCCAGCAGGAACCCGGGGGATACGCAGTATTTT.

J is TRBJ2-2 and V is TRBV27; 11 bases align to TRBD2. Trimming removed 6 bases from V and 7 bases from J; junction bases left unmatched: 7. The CDR3 is made up of 15 amino acids. CDR1 and CDR2 from the germline V gene are MNHEY and SMNVEV (reference sequence). The CDR3: CASRVASGGIGELFF. The DNA of the CDR3 is TGTGCCAGCAGGGTGGCTAGCGGGGGGATCGGGGAGCTGTTTTTT.

The J gene is TRBJ2-5, the V gene TRBV9; 10 bases map to TRBD2. Germline trimming cut 0 bases from V and 4 bases from J; bases unmatched to any gene: 6. This CDR3 has 16 residues. In germline, CDR1 is SGDLS, CDR2 YYNGEE. CDR3: CASSVDGASGRETQYF. The CDR3 nucleotides are TGTGCCAGCAGCGTAGATGGCGCTAGCGGGAGAGAGACCCAGTACTTC.

This clonotype was detected only a few times. The V and J genes are TRBV30 and TRBJ1-1; unclear D gene. Trimming removed 6 bases from V and 8 bases from J, with 10 bases in between. The CDR3 length is 10 residues. CDR1 is GTSNPN, CDR2 SVGIG, per germline (reference sequence). As DNA, the CDR3 is TGTGCCTGTTCCCACAGAGAAGCTTTCTTT. This translates into CACSHREAFF.